One sample yielded the 28 T cell receptor beta chains listed below, sequenced in a study of naive and memory T cell subsets. TCR cDNA received a 3' ligated oligonucleotide that carried a UMI. Ligated cDNA underwent four rounds of PCR with nested alpha and beta constant region primers and SP2. TCRdb re-derived calls from the 5' RACE reads in MiXCR, one entry per CDR3 protein. The data show about 48,000 distinct CDR3 sequences, approximately 4.5% seen once. The source of these receptors is a female donor in good health.

In this sample, this clonotype turned up many times. The V and J genes are TRBV7-2 and TRBJ1-4; TRBD1 might be the D (6 bases). CDR1 and CDR2 from the germline V gene are SGHTA and FQGNSA. Trimming cost V 1 base and J 0 bases, with 12 bases left between them. This CDR3 spans 17 amino acids. CDR3 residues: CASSLVQGITTNEKLFF. The CDR3, as DNA: TGTGCCAGCAGCTTAGTTCAGGGGATAACAACTAATGAAAAACTGTTTTTT.

In its sample, this clonotype was seen a few times. The chain employs TRBV10-2 and TRBJ2-7; 9 nucleotides match TRBD2. Trimming cost V 6 bases and J 0 bases; bases outside gene matches: 6. CDR3 length: 15 residues. Germline V gene lookup returns CDR1 WSHSY and CDR2 SAAADI. The CDR3 DNA follows: TGCGCCAGCAGGAGACTAGCGGAGAGCTCCTACGAGCAGTACTTC. This codes for CASRRLAESSYEQYF.

This clonotype was observed at least ten times. J is TRBJ2-7 and V is TRBV7-9; D is ambiguous. Trimming took 3 bases from V and 0 from J, leaving 3 bases between them. Looked up from germline, CDR1 is SEHNR and CDR2 is FQNEAQ (reference sequence). This CDR3 is built from 12 residues. CDR3 in amino acids: CASSLVSYEQYF. CDR3 nucleotide sequence: TGTGCCAGCAGCTTGGTCTCCTACGAGCAGTACTTC.

Ten or more counts support this clonotype. The chain employs TRBV28 and TRBJ2-7; D ambiguous. The CDR3 is made up of 14 amino acids. V was trimmed by 6 bases and J by 2 bases, leaving 14 bases between them. Germline V gene lookup returns CDR1 MDHEN and CDR2 SYDVKM. The CDR3 spells CASSTDGTPYEQYF. The CDR3 DNA reads as TGTGCCAGCAGCACGGACGGAACCCCCTACGAGCAGTACTTC.

This clonotype was counted many times. This chain joins TRBV7-9 and TRBJ1-6; D call uncertain. Trimming stripped 5 bases from V and 0 bases from J, with 8 bases between. The CDR3 contains 15 residues. The V gene's germline CDR1 is SEHNR and CDR2 FQNEAQ (reference sequence). The chain's CDR3 is CASSRASSYNSPLHF. The CDR3 DNA reads TGTGCCAGCAGCCGGGCGAGCTCCTATAATTCACCCCTCCACTTT.

This clonotype was picked up many times. CDR3 region: CASSRSRVSNQPQHF. The CDR3 nucleotides are TGTGCCAGCAGCCGTTCCAGGGTCAGCAATCAGCCCCAGCATTTT. This chain connects TRBV6-5 to TRBJ1-5; D is possibly TRBD1 (5 bases). The CDR3 extends over 15 amino acids. V lost 6 bases, J lost 1 base, and 13 bases lay in between. CDR1 and CDR2 (germline): MNHEY, SVGAGI.

Ten or more counts support this clonotype. The V gene is TRBV5-1, the J gene TRBJ2-1; 7 bases agree with TRBD2. CDR3 length: 17 amino acids. V trimming: 3 bases; J trimming: 0 bases; junction bases outside the gene matches: 9. CDR1 and CDR2 (germline): SGHRS, YFSETQ. CDR3 amino acids: CASSSVPSGSSYNEQFF. DNA of the CDR3: TGCGCCAGCAGCTCCGTGCCTAGCGGAAGCTCCTACAATGAGCAGTTCTTC.

This clonotype was found a few times. A much larger clone is a single base away; this may be a read error. V usage is TRBV12-3 or TRBV12-4 and J usage is TRBJ1-2; a possible D gene is TRBD1 (5 bases). CDR3 length equals 14 residues. The germline V and J ends were trimmed by 8 bases and 5 bases, with 18 bases remaining between them. CDR3 coding DNA: TGTGCCAGCTCCATTTTCCAGGGTCTATATGGCTACACCTTC. Its protein is CASSIFQGLYGYTF.

This clonotype came up many times. This rearrangement joins TRBV27 to TRBJ2-7; 16 bases fit TRBD2. After removal of 6 bases from V and 2 bases from J, the junction contained 13 bases not matched to a gene. Germline V gene sequence: CDR1 MNHEY, CDR2 SMNVEV (reference sequence). The CDR3 has 19 residues. The CDR3 sequence: CASRTIFGGTSGRAYEQYF. DNA for the CDR3: TGTGCCAGCAGAACTATCTTCGGGGGGACTAGCGGGAGGGCCTACGAGCAGTACTTC.

J is TRBJ2-7 and V is TRBV4-1, with 13 bases that match TRBD2. The length of the CDR3 is 18 residues. J gave up 0 bases and V 3 bases, and 8 bases lay outside the gene matches. Germline CDR1 and CDR2: MGHRA and YSYEKL. This CDR3 reads CASSQFPGTSGDSYEQYF. The CDR3 DNA reads TGCGCCAGCAGCCAGTTTCCGGGGACTAGCGGGGACTCCTACGAGCAGTACTTC.

This clonotype was detected many times. V usage is TRBV7-6 and J usage is TRBJ2-5; TRBD2 matches 8 bases. There are 15 residues in the CDR3. Germline lookup yields CDR1 SGHVS and CDR2 FNYEAQ. V gave up 4 bases and J gave up 5 bases; unmatched junction bases: 9. The CDR3 bases are TGTGCCAGCAGCTCAACTTTAGCGGGAAGGGAGACCCAGTACTTC. Translating it yields CASSSTLAGRETQYF.

Regarding this clonotype: This may be a read error: a much more frequent sequence differs by one nucleotide. V gene TRBV6-6 combines with J gene TRBJ1-4; D unresolved. Germline CDR1 and CDR2: MNHNY and SVGAGI (reference sequence). V lost 9 bases, J lost 4 bases, and 15 bases lay in between. The CDR3 spans 14 residues. CDR3 in amino acids: CASLAGRSNEKLFF. CDR3 DNA: TGTGCCAGTCTAGCAGGACGCAGTAATGAAAAACTGTTTTTT.

This clonotype was found many times. The chain recombines TRBV5-1 with TRBJ1-3, with TRBD1 identical over 8 bases. CDR3 length: 14 residues. The germline V gene encodes CDR1 SGHRS and CDR2 YFSETQ. V trimming: 3 bases; J trimming: 2 bases; junction bases outside the gene matches: 1. The CDR3: CASSSQGAGNTIYF. In DNA, the CDR3 is TGCGCCAGCAGCTCACAGGGGGCTGGAAACACCATATATTTT. Using reference TRBV5-1 and TRBJ1-3 for the parts outside the CDR3, the full variable domain is KAGVTQTPRYLIKTRGQQVTLSCSPISGHRSVSWYQQTPGQGLQFLFEYFSETQRNKGNFPGRFSGRQFSNSRSEMNVSTLELGDSALYLCASSSQGAGNTIYFGEGSWLTVV.

This clonotype was counted a few times. V is TRBV29-1 and J is TRBJ1-1; D gene ambiguous. The germline CDR1 and CDR2 sequences are SQVTM and ANQGSEA. The V gene lost 0 bases and the J gene lost 1 base, with 15 bases spanning the gap. CDR3 length equals 16 residues. The CDR3 bases are TGCAGCGTTGAAGATCTAGAACGGGTCCCGAACACTGAAGCTTTCTTT. Encoded protein: CSVEDLERVPNTEAFF.

Comment on this clonotype: This may come from a read error, since a much larger clone is one base off. The V gene is TRBV11-3, the J gene TRBJ2-2, with TRBD2 as a possible D gene (5 bases). The CDR3 totals 12 residues. CDR1 and CDR2 (germline): SGHNT, YENEEA. DNA of the CDR3: TGTGCCAGCAGCTTGAACACCGGGGAGCTGGTTTTT. Translating gives CASSLNTGELVF.

This clonotype was detected a few times. This chain uses TRBV5-4 with TRBJ2-7; the match to TRBD2 covers 13 bases. CDR3 size: 16 residues. The V gene end was trimmed by 4 bases and the J gene end by 3 bases; junction bases not matched to a gene: 7. Germline V CDR1 and CDR2: SGHNT, YYREEE (reference sequence). The CDR3 protein is CASSQPGLAGSYEQYF. The CDR3 DNA follows: TGTGCCAGCAGCCAGCCGGGACTAGCGGGAAGCTACGAGCAGTACTTC.

This clonotype was counted ten times or more. The rearrangement joins TRBV6-5 to TRBJ1-4; no clear D. The germline V and J ends were trimmed by 4 bases and 8 bases, with 17 bases remaining between them. CDR3 size: 15 residues. Germline V gene data show CDR1 as MNHEY and CDR2 as SVGAGI. CDR3 DNA sequence: TGTGCCAGCAGTTCTTACGGCGCAGTGGAGGAAAAACTGTTTTTT. As protein: CASSSYGAVEEKLFF.

The chain links TRBV19 to TRBJ1-2; D remains unclear. CDR3 length: 12 amino acids. Germline assignment: CDR1 LNHDA and CDR2 SQIVND (reference sequence). Trimming shortened V by 1 base and J by 3 bases, and 3 bases separated the two germline ends. The CDR3 bases are TGTGCCAGTAGTATAGGAGACTATGGCTACACCTTC. Its translation: CASSIGDYGYTF.

Ten or more counts support this clonotype. V and J are TRBV6-1 and TRBJ2-6; D remains unclear. Trimming removed 7 bases from V and 4 bases from J, with 14 bases in between. The CDR3 extends over 15 amino acids. CDR1 MNHNS and CDR2 SASEGT come from the germline V gene. The CDR3, as DNA: TGTGCCAGCACTCAAGGTCTGGAAGGGGCCAACGTCCTGACTTTC. This encodes CASTQGLEGANVLTF.

This clonotype came up many times. J is TRBJ2-5 and V is TRBV29-1; D is possibly TRBD1 (7 bases). Germline V CDR1 and CDR2: SQVTM, ANQGSEA. There are 14 residues in the CDR3. The germline V and J ends were trimmed by 2 bases and 2 bases, with 12 bases remaining between them. Written as DNA, the CDR3 is TGCAGCGTTGAACCAGGGGGGATTCAAGAGACCCAGTACTTC. This codes for CSVEPGGIQETQYF.

In this sample, this clonotype turned up many times. The chain uses TRBV6-5 and TRBJ1-1; no reliable D call. Trimming left V 4 bases short and J 5 bases short, with 8 bases between. This CDR3 spans 12 amino acids. Germline V gene data show CDR1 as MNHEY and CDR2 as SVGAGI. This CDR3 reads CASSFRGTEAFF. The CDR3 DNA follows: TGTGCCAGCAGTTTCCGGGGAACTGAAGCTTTCTTT.

The table lists this clonotype with many counts. CDR3 residues: CASGSNSGANVLTF. In DNA, the CDR3 is TGTGCCAGCGGATCTAACTCTGGGGCCAACGTCCTGACTTTC. The rearrangement joins TRBV27 to TRBJ2-6; D uncertain. Germline values: CDR1 MNHEY, CDR2 SMNVEV (reference sequence). The V end lost 8 bases, the J end lost 0 bases, and 8 bases lay between the germline ends. The CDR3 is 14 residues long.

Many counts were recorded for this clonotype. The gene calls are TRBV20-1 and TRBJ2-3; D is unclear. This CDR3 has 14 residues. Germline V gene lookup returns CDR1 DFQATT and CDR2 SNEGSKA (reference sequence). V shed 1 base and J shed 0 bases, with 8 bases lying between them. This CDR3 is CSARGWESTDTQYF. The CDR3 bases are TGCAGTGCTAGAGGGTGGGAAAGCACAGATACGCAGTATTTT.

This clonotype was counted many times. The chain couples TRBV29-1 to TRBJ2-7; 9 bases line up with TRBD1. Per the germline V gene, CDR1 is SQVTM and CDR2 is ANQGSEA. V was pared by 7 bases and J by 5 bases, with 6 bases of the junction left unmatched. There are 12 residues in the CDR3. The CDR3 spells CSGRTGAHEQYF. The CDR3, as DNA: TGCAGCGGGAGGACAGGGGCCCACGAGCAGTACTTC.

This clonotype was recorded many times. The J gene is TRBJ2-1, the V gene TRBV28; D is unresolved. CDR1 and CDR2 from the germline V gene are MDHEN and SYDVKM. Trimming removed 2 bases at V and 6 bases at J, with 14 bases between. This CDR3 has 15 amino acids. The CDR3 region is CASSLVQNQFNEQFF. CDR3 bases: TGTGCCAGCAGTTTAGTCCAGAACCAGTTCAATGAGCAGTTCTTC.

This clonotype occurred many times. The chain recombines TRBV3-1 with TRBJ2-2, with TRBD2 as a possible D gene (5 bases). Germline values: CDR1 LGHDT, CDR2 YNNKEL (reference sequence). CDR3 length: 14 amino acids. V was trimmed by 1 base and J by 4 bases, leaving 7 bases between them. The CDR3 coding sequence is TGTGCCAGCAGCCAAGGAGAGGGCACCGGGGAGCTGTTTTTT. It translates to CASSQGEGTGELFF.

This clonotype has ten or more counts. A read error may be the cause here, since a much bigger clone is one base away. The rearrangement uses TRBV29-1 and TRBJ2-3, with D hard to call. With 4 bases removed from V and 3 bases from J, the gap between germline ends came to 2 bases. Germline V lookup: CDR1 SQVTM, CDR2 ANQGSEA. This CDR3 region has 10 residues. The CDR3 DNA reads as TGCAGCGTTGTGACAGATACGCAGTATTTT. Its translation is CSVVTDTQYF.

In its sample, this clonotype was seen many times. V is TRBV29-1 and J is TRBJ1-1, with a tentative D call TRBD1 (5 bases). There are 16 residues in the CDR3. V lost 6 bases and J 1 base, leaving 21 bases between the germline ends. Germline loops: CDR1 SQVTM, CDR2 ANQGSEA. This CDR3 is CSVRSSRQGGNTEAFF. CDR3 nucleotides: TGCAGCGTACGAAGCTCCCGGCAGGGTGGGAACACTGAAGCTTTCTTT.